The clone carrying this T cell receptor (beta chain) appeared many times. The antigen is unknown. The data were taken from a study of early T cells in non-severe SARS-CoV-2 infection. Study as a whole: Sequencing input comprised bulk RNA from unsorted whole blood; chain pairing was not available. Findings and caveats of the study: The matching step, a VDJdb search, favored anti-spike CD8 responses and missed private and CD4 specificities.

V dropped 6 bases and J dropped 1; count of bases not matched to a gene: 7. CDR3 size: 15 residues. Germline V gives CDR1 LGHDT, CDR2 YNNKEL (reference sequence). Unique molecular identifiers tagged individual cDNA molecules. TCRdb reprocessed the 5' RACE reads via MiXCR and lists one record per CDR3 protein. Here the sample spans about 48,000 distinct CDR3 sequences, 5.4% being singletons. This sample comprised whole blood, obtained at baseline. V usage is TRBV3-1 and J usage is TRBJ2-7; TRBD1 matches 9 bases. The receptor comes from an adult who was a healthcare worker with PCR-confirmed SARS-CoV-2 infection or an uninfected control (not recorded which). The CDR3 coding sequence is TGTGCCAGCAGACTAAACGGACAGGGGTCCTACGAGCAGTACTTC. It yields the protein CASRLNGQGSYEQYF.